The sequence of this T cell receptor (beta chain) was determined in a study of spatial heterogeneity in lung cancer (dated by TCRdb to the late 2010s). With regard to the full study: More beta-chain than alpha-chain transcripts were consistently detected, likely reflecting higher beta-chain transcript abundance. Nonsynonymous mutation counts, determined by whole-exome sequencing of tumor tissue, were related to features of the TCR repertoire. In non-small cell lung cancer, the study made a quantitative comparison of TCR alpha and beta repertoires among multiple tumor regions, matched nontumor lung and blood. At surgery, hundreds of tumor regions, approximately 64 matched nontumor lung samples and 56 PBMC samples were TCR-sequenced for both alpha and beta chains. In the raw uncorrected reads, each unique combination of TCR and UMI appeared more than ten times on average.

The label giving this sample's time point can be read as: sample taken at primary tumor resection. TCR sequencing used whole RNA extracted from tumor and nontumor lung tissue, or from cryopreserved PBMC samples, without cell sorting. Donors were under 95 patients with early-stage, untreated non-small cell lung cancer from the lung TRACERx cohort. Patients were selected for TCR sequencing only if sufficient RNA was available from at least two tumor regions. Overall study outcomes, separate from this receptor: Ubiquitous expanded tumor TCRs were found in blood more often at tumor resection than at routine follow-up. Additional single-cell paired TCR alpha and beta sequencing was considered necessary to confirm, at a functional level, the hypothesis that regional TCRs recognize regional mutations.

This clonotype was detected only once. The target of this receptor is not known. Per-base qualities were not stored, and no clone one base away is much larger. On its own, one read is weak support. Libraries were made using 5' RACE. The reads were generated on a NextSeq 500. In the TCR library protocol, a unique molecular identifier was attached to each TCR cDNA molecule so that PCR and sequencing errors could be corrected. As for the original processing: TCR identification, UMI-based error correction and CDR3 extraction were performed with Decombinator tools. TCRs above a frequency of 2 per 1,000, corresponding to the top 1% of the tumor frequency distribution, were defined as expanded. Renyi diversity was calculated using the R vegan package after each repertoire was subsampled 100 times to 5,000 TCRs. CDR3 similarity networks were built from amino acid triplet string-kernel similarity, connecting CDR3s with pairwise similarity above 0.82. TCRdb trimmed public reads at Q25 via fastp, called clones via MiXCR and kept in-frame beta chains. For every CDR3 protein sequence, its rows merge into one entry that carries the most common genes and DNA. What appears here as the V and J calls and clone size reflects TCRdb's work, not the paper's. The sample has tens of thousands of distinct CDR3 sequences on record, about an eighth of them singletons. The ten largest make up roughly 6.9% of the sample.

This TCR came from a male donor with early-stage non-small cell lung cancer. The source material was PBMCs, sampled at surgery.

The DNA reads TGCGCCAGCAGTGAGTCCGGCAGGCCAAAGGGGGCTTTCTTT. The resulting protein is CASSESGRPKGAFF. The rearrangement joined TRBV10-2 to TRBJ1-1; the D gene is perhaps TRBD1, on 5 matching bases. V sheds 0 bases and J sheds 11 bases, leaving 16 bases between their ends. Taken from cysteine to phenylalanine, the CDR3 has 14 residues. Only the CDR3 part of the read is kept: 42 bases, read in frame from the first base. CDR1 and CDR2, looked up from the germline V gene, are WSHSY and SAAADI.